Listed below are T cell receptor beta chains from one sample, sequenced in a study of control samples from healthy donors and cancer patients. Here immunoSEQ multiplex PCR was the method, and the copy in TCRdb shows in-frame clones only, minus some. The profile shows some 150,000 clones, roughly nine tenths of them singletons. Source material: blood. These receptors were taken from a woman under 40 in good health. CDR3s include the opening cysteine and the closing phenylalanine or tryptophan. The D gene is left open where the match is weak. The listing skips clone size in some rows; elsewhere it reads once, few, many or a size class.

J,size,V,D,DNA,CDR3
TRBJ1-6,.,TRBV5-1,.,TGCGCCAGCAGCTTGGCGGTGGACTCACCCCTCCACTTT,CASSLAVDSPLHF
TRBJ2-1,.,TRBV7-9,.,TGTGCCAGCAGCTTAGTCAGGGCCAATGAGCAGTTCTTC,CASSLVRANEQFF
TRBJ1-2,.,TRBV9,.,TGTGCCAGCAGCGTCGGGAAGGGATATGGCTACACCTTC,CASSVGKGYGYTF
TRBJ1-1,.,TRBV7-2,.,TGTGCCAGCAGCTTAGAATATGGGGACACTGAAGCTTTCTTT,CASSLEYGDTEAFF
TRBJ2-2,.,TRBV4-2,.,TGTGCCAGCAGCAGGGTGACCGGGGAGCTGTTTTTT,CASSRVTGELFF
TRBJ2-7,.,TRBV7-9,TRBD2,TGTGCCAGCAGCCCCCGACTAGCGGGAATCTACGAGCAGTACTTC,CASSPRLAGIYEQYF
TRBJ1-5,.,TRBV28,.,TGTGCCAGCAGTTGGACGGATAGCAATCAGCCCCAGCATTTT,CASSWTDSNQPQHF
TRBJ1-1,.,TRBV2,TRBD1,TGTGCCAGCAGGGGACAGGGGAACACTGAAGCTTTCTTT,CASRGQGNTEAFF
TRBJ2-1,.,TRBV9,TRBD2,TGTGCCAGCAGCCCCGGGACTACCTACAATGAGCAGTTCTTC,CASSPGTTYNEQFF
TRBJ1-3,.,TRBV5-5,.,TGTGCCAGCAGCTTGGATGGGAGCTCTGGAAACACCATATATTTT,CASSLDGSSGNTIYF
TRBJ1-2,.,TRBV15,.,TGTGCCACCAGCAGAGGGGGGGGCTATGGCTACACCTTC,CATSRGGGYGYTF
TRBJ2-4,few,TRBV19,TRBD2,TGTGCCAGTAGTATGGGCCCGACTAGCGGGAGTGGGATAGCCAAAAACATTCAGTACTTC,CASSMGPTSGSGIAKNIQYF
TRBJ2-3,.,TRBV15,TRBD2,TGTGCCACCAGCAGAGAAGCGGGAGGGTCAGATACGCAGTATTTT,CATSREAGGSDTQYF
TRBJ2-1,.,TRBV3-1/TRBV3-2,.,TGTGCCAGCAGCCCGACATGGGATGAGCAGTTCTTC,CASSPTWDEQFF